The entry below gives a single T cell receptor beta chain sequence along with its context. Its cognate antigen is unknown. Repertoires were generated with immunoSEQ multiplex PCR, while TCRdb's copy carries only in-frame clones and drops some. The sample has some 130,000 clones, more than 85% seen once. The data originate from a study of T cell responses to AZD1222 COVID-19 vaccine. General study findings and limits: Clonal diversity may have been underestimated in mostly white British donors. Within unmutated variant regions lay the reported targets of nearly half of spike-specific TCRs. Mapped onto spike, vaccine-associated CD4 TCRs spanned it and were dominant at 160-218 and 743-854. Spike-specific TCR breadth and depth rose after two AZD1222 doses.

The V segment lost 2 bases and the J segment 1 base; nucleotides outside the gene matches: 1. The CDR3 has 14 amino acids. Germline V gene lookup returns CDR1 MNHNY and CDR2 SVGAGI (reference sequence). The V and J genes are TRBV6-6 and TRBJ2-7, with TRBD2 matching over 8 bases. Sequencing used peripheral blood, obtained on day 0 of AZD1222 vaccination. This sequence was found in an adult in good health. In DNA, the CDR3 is TGTGCCAGCAGTTACCAGCGGGAGTCCTACGAGCAGTACTTC. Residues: CASSYQRESYEQYF.